The 2 T cell receptor beta chains below come from one sample, sequenced in a study of T cells expressing NK-cell markers. TCRdb derives one entry per CDR3 protein from the 5' RACE reads, leaving out DNA. The table for this sample gives more than 400,000 distinct CDR3 sequences. Sequenced: blood T cells: a sorted CD56 or NKG2C T cell subset, CD4+ or CD8+ T cells, or bulk PBMC T cells (not recorded which). All receptors come from a woman aged 18 to 69 in good health.

The V gene is TRBV19, the J gene TRBJ2-7. Germline CDR1 and CDR2: LNHDA and SQIVND (reference sequence). This CDR3 spans 14 amino acids. CDR3 region: CASSMSVISMEQYF.

This chain connects TRBV5-4 to TRBJ2-2; there is no DNA to check the TCRdb D call of TRBD2. Germline loops: CDR1 SGHNT, CDR2 YYREEE (reference sequence). The CDR3 is made up of 15 amino acids. CDR3 sequence: CASSPARGNTGELFF.